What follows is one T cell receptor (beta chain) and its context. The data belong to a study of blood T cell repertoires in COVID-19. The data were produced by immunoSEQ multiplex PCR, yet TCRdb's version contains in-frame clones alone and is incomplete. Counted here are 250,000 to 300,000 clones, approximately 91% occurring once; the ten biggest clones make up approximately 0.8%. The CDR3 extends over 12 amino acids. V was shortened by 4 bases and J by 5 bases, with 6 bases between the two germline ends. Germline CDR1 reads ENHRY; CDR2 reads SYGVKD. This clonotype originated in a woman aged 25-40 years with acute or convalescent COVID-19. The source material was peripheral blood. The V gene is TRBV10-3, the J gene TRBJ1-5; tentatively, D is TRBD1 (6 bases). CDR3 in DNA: TGTGCCATCAGTGCAGGGGATCAGCCCCAGCATTTT. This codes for CAISAGDQPQHF.